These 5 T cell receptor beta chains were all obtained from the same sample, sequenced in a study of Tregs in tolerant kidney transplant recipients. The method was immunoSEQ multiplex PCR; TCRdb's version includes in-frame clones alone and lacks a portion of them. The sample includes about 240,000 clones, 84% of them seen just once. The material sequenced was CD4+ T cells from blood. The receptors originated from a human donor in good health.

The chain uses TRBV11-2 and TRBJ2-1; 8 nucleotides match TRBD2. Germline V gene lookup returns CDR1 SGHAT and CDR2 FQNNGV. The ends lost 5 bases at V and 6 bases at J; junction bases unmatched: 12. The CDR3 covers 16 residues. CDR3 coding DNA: TGTGCCAGCAGCCCGGCCGGGTGGAGCGGGAGCAATGAGCAGTTCTTC. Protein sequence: CASSPAGWSGSNEQFF.

CDR3 in DNA: TGTGCCAGCGTCTTTTACGGCAAGAACACTGAAGCTTTCTTT. Amino acids: CASVFYGKNTEAFF. The rearrangement uses TRBV6-5 and TRBJ1-1; no definite D call. There are 14 residues in the CDR3. V lost 8 bases and J 1 base, leaving 14 bases between the germline ends. The germline gives CDR1 MNHEY, CDR2 SVGAGI.

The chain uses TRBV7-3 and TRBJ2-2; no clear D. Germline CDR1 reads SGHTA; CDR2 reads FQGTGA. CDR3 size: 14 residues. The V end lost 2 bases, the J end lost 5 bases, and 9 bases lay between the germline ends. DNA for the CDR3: TGTGCCAGCAGCTTAGATTCACGGACCGGGGAGCTGTTTTTT. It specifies CASSLDSRTGELFF.

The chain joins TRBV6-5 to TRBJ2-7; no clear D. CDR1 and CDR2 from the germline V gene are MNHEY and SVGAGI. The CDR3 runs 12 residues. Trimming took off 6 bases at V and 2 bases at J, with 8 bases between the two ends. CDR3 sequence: CASRQTTYEQYF. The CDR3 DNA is TGTGCCAGCAGACAGACAACCTACGAGCAGTACTTC.

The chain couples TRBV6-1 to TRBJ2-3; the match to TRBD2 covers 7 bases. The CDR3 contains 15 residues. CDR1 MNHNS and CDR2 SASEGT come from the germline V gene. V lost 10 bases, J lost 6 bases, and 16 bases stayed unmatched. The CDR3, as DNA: TGTGCCACCCTACCCCGGGGGAGGGTTGGGGATACGCAGTATTTT. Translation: CATLPRGRVGDTQYF.